The 20 T cell receptor beta chains below were found in one sample sequenced in a study of a mutant IDH1 vaccine in newly diagnosed glioma. For these TCRs, the target antigens are not known. The time point is: week 5, during vaccination. What each vaccine dose contained was 300 ug of mutant IDH1 20-mer peptide, accompanied by topical imiquimod. Using immunoSEQ multiplex PCR, the repertoire was profiled, and TCRdb retains in-frame clones only, with some absent. This sample yields approximately 60,000 clones, of which 82% are seen a single time; about 3.1% belongs to the top ten. The specimen comprised PBMCs, sampled from a glioma patient whose treatment included an IDH1 peptide vaccine. These receptors came from a woman aged 18-29 years with glioma. Some clones in this sample may be carry-over from other donors' samples.

CDR3 DNA sequence: TGTGCCAGCAGCTCGATACAGGAATCCTACGAGCAGTACTTC. Translating gives CASSSIQESYEQYF. This rearrangement joins TRBV5-8 to TRBJ2-7, with a possible D match to TRBD1 (5 bases). In germline, CDR1 is SGHTS, CDR2 YDEGEE. The CDR3 is 14 amino acids. V lost 3 bases and J 1 base, leaving 11 bases between the germline ends.

The V gene is TRBV4-1, the J gene TRBJ2-7; the D gene is possibly TRBD2 (6 bases). Germline V gene data show CDR1 as MGHRA and CDR2 as YSYEKL. Trimming took 4 bases from V and 1 from J, leaving 23 bases between them. The CDR3 length is 18 residues. CDR3 nucleotide sequence: TGCGCCAGCAGCCGTTTACATGGGGGGACTGTATCTTCCTACGAGCAGTACTTC. This encodes CASSRLHGGTVSSYEQYF.

The chain is built from TRBV10-2 and TRBJ1-1; D unclear. This CDR3 comprises 14 residues. V lost 1 base and J 2 bases, leaving 8 bases between the germline ends. Germline V gives CDR1 WSHSY, CDR2 SAAADI. The CDR3 sequence is CASSEYGANTEAFF. The CDR3, as DNA: TGCGCCAGCAGTGAGTACGGCGCCAACACTGAAGCTTTCTTT.

This clone was seen once. This chain connects TRBV19 to TRBJ2-2; D unclear. The V gene's germline CDR1 is LNHDA and CDR2 SQIVND (reference sequence). The ends were cut back, 0 bases at V and 3 bases at J, with 2 bases in the middle. This CDR3 comprises 13 residues. The CDR3 sequence: CASSIDDTGELFF. CDR3 coding DNA: TGTGCCAGTAGTATAGATGACACCGGGGAGCTGTTTTTT.

This chain connects TRBV4-3 to TRBJ2-7; D is undetermined. Germline CDR1 reads LGHNA; CDR2 reads YSLEER. V lost 3 bases and J 0 bases, leaving 9 bases between the germline ends. The CDR3 has 14 amino acids. The CDR3 reads CASSHSRTSYEQYF. The CDR3 nucleotides are TGCGCCAGCAGCCACTCCCGGACCTCCTACGAGCAGTACTTC.

The chain has TRBV5-4 and TRBJ1-3; D uncertain. V lost 0 bases and J 0 bases, leaving 7 bases between the germline ends. Germline V gives CDR1 SGHNT, CDR2 YYREEE (reference sequence). The CDR3 contains 15 residues. The CDR3: CASSLDSISGNTIYF. The CDR3 DNA reads as TGTGCCAGCAGCTTGGATAGCATCTCTGGAAACACCATATATTTT.

The chain couples TRBV14 to TRBJ2-1, with 8 bases aligning to TRBD2. The CDR3 consists of 17 residues. Germline-derived CDR1 and CDR2 are SGHDN and FVKESK. The junction had 5 bases not matched to a gene; V was cut back by 1 base and J by 0 bases. The CDR3 DNA follows: TGTGCCAGCAGCCAAGCCAGCGGGAGTCTCTCCTACAATGAGCAGTTCTTC. It encodes CASSQASGSLSYNEQFF.

The chain is built from TRBV18 and TRBJ2-7; TRBD1 agrees at 7 bases. V shed 5 bases and J 1 base; nucleotides not matched to a gene: 2. Germline CDR1 and CDR2: KGHSH and LQKENI. The CDR3 is made up of 13 amino acids. CDR3 residues: CASSLGQSYEQYF. CDR3 in DNA: TGTGCCAGCTCATTGGGACAGTCCTACGAGCAGTACTTC.

The V and J genes are TRBV9 and TRBJ1-4; D is uncertain. CDR1 and CDR2 from the germline V gene are SGDLS and YYNGEE. CDR3 length: 16 amino acids. V dropped 0 bases and J dropped 4 bases, with 13 bases sitting between them. This CDR3 reads CASSVAGRNRNEKLFF. CDR3 nucleotides: TGTGCCAGCAGCGTAGCTGGGCGGAATCGTAATGAAAAACTGTTTTTT. The entire variable domain, with the rest obtained from reference TRBV9 and TRBJ1-4, is as follows: DSGVTQTPKHLITATGQRVTLRCSPRSGDLSVYWYQQSLDQGLQFLIQYYNGEERAKGNILERFSAQQFPDLHSELNLSSLELGDSALYFCASSVAGRNRNEKLFFGSGTQLSVL.

This chain connects TRBV5-4 to TRBJ2-7, with a weak D call TRBD1 (5 bases). The CDR3 totals 17 residues. Between the trimmed V and J ends, which lost 3 bases and 6 bases, there was a span of 25 bases. Germline CDR1 and CDR2: SGHNT and YYREEE (reference sequence). CDR3 protein: CASSWGQGPRTAFEQYF. CDR3 nucleotide sequence: TGTGCCAGCAGCTGGGGTCAGGGCCCCCGAACGGCTTTCGAGCAGTACTTC.

CDR3 residues: CASSPRQDYGYTF. In DNA, the CDR3 is TGTGCCAGCAGCCCGAGACAGGACTATGGCTACACCTTC. V is TRBV5-4 and J is TRBJ1-2; a possible D gene is TRBD1 (6 bases). The V gene lost 4 bases and the J gene lost 3 bases, with 10 bases spanning the gap. Germline-derived CDR1 and CDR2 are SGHNT and YYREEE (reference sequence). This CDR3 spans 13 amino acids.

The chain combines TRBV7-9 with TRBJ2-7; the D is unclear. The CDR3 is 12 amino acids. Germline-derived CDR1 and CDR2 are SEHNR and FQNEAQ (reference sequence). V was shortened by 5 bases and J by 3 bases, with 8 bases between the two germline ends. The CDR3 nucleotides are TGTGCCAGCAGCCAAGGAATCTACGAGCAGTACTTC. This encodes CASSQGIYEQYF.

The rearrangement uses TRBV5-1 and TRBJ1-5, with TRBD1 matching 10 bases. CDR1 is SGHRS and CDR2 is YFSETQ in the germline V gene. The CDR3 covers 15 residues. V lost 3 bases, J lost 4 bases, and 4 bases stayed unmatched. The CDR3 sequence is CASSSGQGGNQPQHF. The CDR3 DNA sequence: TGCGCCAGCAGCTCAGGACAGGGGGGGAATCAGCCCCAGCATTTT.

The chain links TRBV13 to TRBJ2-7; 13 bases are a match to TRBD2. The length of the CDR3 is 17 residues. CDR1 and CDR2 from the germline V gene are PRHDT and FYEKMQ (reference sequence). The junction had 10 bases not matched to a gene; V was cut back by 3 bases and J by 5 bases. The CDR3 DNA reads TGTGCCAGCAGCTTTGTTGGACTAGCGGGAGTTACTCACGAGCAGTACTTC. Its translation: CASSFVGLAGVTHEQYF.

J is TRBJ1-2 and V is TRBV6-5; 11 bases fit TRBD1. The length of the CDR3 is 16 residues. V shed 2 bases, J shed 2 bases, and the junction held 4 bases outside the gene matches. CDR1 is MNHEY and CDR2 is SVGAGI in the germline V gene. For the CDR3, the DNA is TGTGCCAGCAGTTACGGGGGACAGGGGGGGAACTATGGCTACACCTTC. Translated: CASSYGGQGGNYGYTF.

The chain joins TRBV6-4 to TRBJ2-1; TRBD2 is a possible D gene (6 bases). The CDR3 extends over 15 amino acids. Germline values: CDR1 MRHNA, CDR2 SNTAGT. The V end lost 3 bases, the J end lost 5 bases, and 14 bases lay between the germline ends. CDR3 residues: CASSEAAGSDNEQFF. DNA for the CDR3: TGTGCCAGCAGTGAGGCGGCGGGATCCGACAATGAGCAGTTCTTC.

This clone was seen a handful of times. The V and J genes are TRBV7-3 and TRBJ1-1; TRBD1 might be the D (6 bases). There are 14 residues in the CDR3. Germline CDR1 reads SGHTA; CDR2 reads FQGTGA. V gave up 0 bases and J gave up 1 base, with 6 bases separating them. CDR3 in amino acids: CASSLTGANTEAFF. DNA of the CDR3: TGTGCCAGCAGCTTAACGGGGGCGAACACTGAAGCTTTCTTT.

The V gene is TRBV14, the J gene TRBJ2-7, with D perhaps matching TRBD1 or TRBD2 (5 bases each). V dropped 4 bases and J dropped 6 bases, with 16 bases sitting between them. CDR1 is SGHDN and CDR2 is FVKESK in the germline V gene. The length of the CDR3 is 14 residues. The CDR3 spells CASSPRDGSPEQYF. CDR3 DNA: TGTGCCAGCAGCCCCCGGGACGGCTCCCCCGAGCAGTACTTC.

This chain links TRBV5-1 with TRBJ2-1; D is tentatively TRBD1 or TRBD2 (5 bases each). Germline assignment: CDR1 SGHRS and CDR2 YFSETQ. Trimming took 2 bases from V and 0 from J, leaving 9 bases between them. The CDR3 is 15 amino acids. CDR3 in DNA: TGCGCCAGCAGCTTTGGGGGTCCCTCCTACAATGAGCAGTTCTTC. Its protein is CASSFGGPSYNEQFF.

This clone came up a few times. The chain joins TRBV5-1 to TRBJ1-1; D remains unclear. V was clipped by 6 bases and J by 0 bases, with 12 bases between them. Per the germline V gene, CDR1 is SGHRS and CDR2 is YFSETQ. The CDR3 spans 14 residues. The CDR3 loop is CASNLGSMNTEAFF. The CDR3 nucleotides read TGCGCCAGCAACCTAGGGTCCATGAACACTGAAGCTTTCTTT.